The entry below gives a single TCR beta chain sequence along with its context. This clone was seen a single time. The clone's antigen remains unknown. No base-level quality is on record; no much larger clone is a single base apart. Genomic DNA was isolated from the sorted cells so that the TCRbeta CDR3 region could be sequenced. TCRbeta CDR3 regions were sequenced using the immunoSEQ Assay. TCRdb retrieved this table from immuneACCESS and kept in-frame rearrangements only. Not all clones are present; in checked studies, unresolved V genes account for under half, and no reason is known for the remainder. Present in this sample are 25,000 to 30,000 clones, 65% to 90% of which were seen just once. The ten biggest clones cover more than 13% of the sample. The sample originates from a study of OX40 agonist ivuxolimab in advanced cancers. A note on the overall study: The costimulatory receptor OX40 (CD134) was targeted by ivuxolimab, a fully human IgG2 agonistic monoclonal antibody. Intravenous ivuxolimab was administered to patients every 2 weeks at six dose levels: 0.01, 0.1, 0.3, 1.5, 3 and 10 mg/kg. Among the roughly 54 dose-escalation patients, about 20 had hepatocellular carcinoma, 15 or so melanoma, 9 renal cell carcinoma and 9 head and neck cancer. In the dose-escalation cohort, roughly 82% of patients were male, and the mean age was roughly 56 years with a range of about 20 to 90. Patients were allowed to have had prior anti-PD-1, anti-PD-L1 or anti-CTLA-4 therapy, and approximately 40% of the dose-escalation patients had been treated with checkpoint inhibitors. Partial responses were achieved by three dose-escalation patients, of whom one had hepatocellular carcinoma and two had cutaneous melanoma. Peripheral TCRbeta sequencing was intended to test whether TCR sequence diversity was altered and clonal T-cell expansion was caused by ivuxolimab. The monotherapy dose-escalation portion (N of about 50 patients) of the phase I ivuxolimab trial is reported in the paper. General findings and caveats noted by the study authors: At doses of 0.1 to 3.0 mg/kg, clonal expansion of both CD4+ and CD8+ T cells in blood was seen between baseline and week 6. After ivuxolimab, more expanded clones were found on average in CD8+ T cells than in CD4+ T cells. Low levels of normalized T-cell clonal expansion were also seen in some nonresponding patients. The antigen specificity of the peripheral T cells that underwent clonal expansion was not determined. In the 0.1-3.0 mg/kg groups, partial responders had among the lowest normalized peripheral clonal expansion, particularly in CD8+ T cells.

The trial excluded patients who had a history of autoimmune disease or who were on systemic immunosuppression. In every dose cohort, peripheral blood was drawn for TCR sequencing at baseline, cycle 4 day 1, and cycle 7 day 1. Samples were obtained from an open-label, multicenter, first-in-human phase I dose-escalation trial of ivuxolimab. Adults with locally advanced or metastatic melanoma, renal cell carcinoma, hepatocellular carcinoma or head and neck squamous cell carcinoma were enrolled in the trial. Before TCR sequencing, CD4+ T cells and CD8+ T cells from peripheral blood were sorted into separate populations. CDR1 and CDR2, looked up from the germline V gene (reference sequence), are GTSNPN and SVGIG. V gives up 0 bases and J gives up 0 bases, and the segment between their germline ends measures 24 bases. The CDR3 numbers 20 residues from cysteine through phenylalanine. Just CDR3 DNA is preserved here, 60 bases in frame from base 1.

The chain was built from TRBV30 and TRBJ2-1, with no D gene named confidently. This clonotype originated in an adult with an advanced solid tumor such as melanoma, head and neck, liver or kidney cancer. The sample was CD4+ or CD8+ T cells sorted from blood, taken in a trial of the OX40 agonist ivuxolimab. The nucleotide sequence reads as follows: TGTGCCTGGAGTGTACCCTCTGCGTCCTTTTCGACTCGCTCCTACAATGAGCAGTTCTTC. Its translation reads: CAWSVPSASFSTRSYNEQFF.